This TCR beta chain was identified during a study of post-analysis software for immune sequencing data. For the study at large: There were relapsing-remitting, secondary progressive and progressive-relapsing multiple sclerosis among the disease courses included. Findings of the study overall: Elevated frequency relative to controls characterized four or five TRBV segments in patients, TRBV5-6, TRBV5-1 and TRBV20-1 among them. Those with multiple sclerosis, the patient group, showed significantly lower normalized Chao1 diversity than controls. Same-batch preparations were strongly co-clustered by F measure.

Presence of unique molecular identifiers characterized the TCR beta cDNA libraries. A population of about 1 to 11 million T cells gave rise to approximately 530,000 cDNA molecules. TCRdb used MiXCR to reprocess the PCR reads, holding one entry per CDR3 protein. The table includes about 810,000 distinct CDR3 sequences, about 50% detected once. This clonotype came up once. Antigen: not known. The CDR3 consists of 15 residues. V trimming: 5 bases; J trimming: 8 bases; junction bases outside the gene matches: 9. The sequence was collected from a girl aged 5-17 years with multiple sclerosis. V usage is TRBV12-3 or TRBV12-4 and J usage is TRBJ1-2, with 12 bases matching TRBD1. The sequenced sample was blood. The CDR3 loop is CASSPPGQGARGYTF. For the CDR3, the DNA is TGTGCCAGCAGTCCGCCGGGACAGGGGGCGCGAGGCTACACCTTC.